This T cell receptor (beta chain) was sequenced in a study of CD8 T cells in Susac syndrome. Background on the study: Each patient with Susac syndrome, at the time of blood draw, was therapy-naive, on corticosteroids, or on intravenous immunoglobulin alone. Study observations and caveats: As the study acknowledged, the number of individuals who were part of its TCR sequencing and HLA analysis was relatively small.

Random-hexamer reverse transcription was applied to roughly 0.5 to 1 ug RNA. Amplification of TCR beta CDR3 across 54 Vbeta and 13 Jbeta was performed with immunoSEQ multiplex PCR. TCRdb itself ran the immunoSEQ multiplex PCR reads through MiXCR, one entry per CDR3 protein. The sample carries about 190,000 distinct CDR3 sequences, more than 85% recorded once. On this clonotype: What it binds is unknown.

The sequencing input was CD8+ T cells from PBMCs. This sequence originates from a human donor with Susac syndrome.

CDR3 loop: CASSPRPSGGFQETQYF. In DNA, the CDR3 is TGTGCCAGCAGCCCAAGGCCTAGCGGGGGATTCCAAGAGACCCAGTACTTC. The rearrangement links TRBV9 to TRBJ2-5, with 10 nucleotides matching TRBD2. This CDR3 has 17 residues. Germline lookup yields CDR1 SGDLS and CDR2 YYNGEE. V shed 4 bases and J 1 base; nucleotides not matched to a gene: 10.